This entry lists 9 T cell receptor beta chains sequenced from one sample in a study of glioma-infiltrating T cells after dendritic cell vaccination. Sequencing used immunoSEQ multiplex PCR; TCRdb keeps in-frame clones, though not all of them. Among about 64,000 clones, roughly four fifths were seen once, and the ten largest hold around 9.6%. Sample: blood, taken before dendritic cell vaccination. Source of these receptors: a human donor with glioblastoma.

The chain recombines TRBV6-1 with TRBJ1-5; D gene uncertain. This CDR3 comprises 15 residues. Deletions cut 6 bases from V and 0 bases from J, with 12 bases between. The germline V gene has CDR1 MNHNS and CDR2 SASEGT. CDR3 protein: CASSRVLLSNQPQHF. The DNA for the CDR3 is TGTGCCAGCAGCCGAGTACTCCTTAGCAATCAGCCCCAGCATTTT.

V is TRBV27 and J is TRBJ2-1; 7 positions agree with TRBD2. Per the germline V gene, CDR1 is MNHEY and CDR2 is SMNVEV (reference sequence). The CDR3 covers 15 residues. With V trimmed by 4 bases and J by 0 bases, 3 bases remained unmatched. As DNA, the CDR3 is TGTGCCAGCAGTTGGACTAGTCTCTCCTACAATGAGCAGTTCTTC. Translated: CASSWTSLSYNEQFF.

The CDR3 bases are TGTGCCAGCAGCGCGGACAGGGGGGTTAACCCCGGGGAGCTGTTTTTT. As protein: CASSADRGVNPGELFF. The chain couples TRBV5-6 to TRBJ2-2; 10 nucleotides align to TRBD1. V dropped 4 bases and J dropped 6; count of bases not matched to a gene: 9. Germline loops: CDR1 SGHDT, CDR2 YYEEEE. The CDR3 covers 16 residues.

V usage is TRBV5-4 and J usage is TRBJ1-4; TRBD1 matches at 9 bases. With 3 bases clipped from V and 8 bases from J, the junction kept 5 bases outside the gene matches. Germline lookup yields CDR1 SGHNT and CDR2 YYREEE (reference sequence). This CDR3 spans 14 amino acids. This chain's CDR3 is CASSYGTGPEKLFF. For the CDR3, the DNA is TGTGCCAGCAGCTACGGGACAGGGCCCGAAAAACTGTTTTTT. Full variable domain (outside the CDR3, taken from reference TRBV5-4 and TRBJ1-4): ETGVTQSPTHLIKTRGQQVTLRCSSQSGHNTVSWYQQALGQGPQFIFQYYREEENGRGNFPPRFSGLQFPNYSSELNVNALELDDSALYLCASSYGTGPEKLFFGSGTQLSVL.

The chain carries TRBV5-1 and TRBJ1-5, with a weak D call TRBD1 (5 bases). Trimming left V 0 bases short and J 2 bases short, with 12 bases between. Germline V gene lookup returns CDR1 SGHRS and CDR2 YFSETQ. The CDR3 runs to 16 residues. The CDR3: CASSLEGRDGNQPQHF. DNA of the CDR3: TGCGCCAGCAGCTTGGAGGGCAGGGATGGCAATCAGCCCCAGCATTTT.

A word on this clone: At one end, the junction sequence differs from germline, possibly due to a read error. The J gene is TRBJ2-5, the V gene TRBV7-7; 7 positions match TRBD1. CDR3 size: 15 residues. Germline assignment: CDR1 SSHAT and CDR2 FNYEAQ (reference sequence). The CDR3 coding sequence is TGTGCTAGCAGCACAGGGGCAGGGGGTGCGGAGACCCAGTACTTC. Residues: CASSTGAGGAETQYF.

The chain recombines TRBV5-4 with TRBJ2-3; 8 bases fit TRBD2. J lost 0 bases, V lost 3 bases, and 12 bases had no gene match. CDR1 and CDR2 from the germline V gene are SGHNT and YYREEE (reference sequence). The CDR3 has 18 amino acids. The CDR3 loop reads CASSSPSGPLSSTDTQYF. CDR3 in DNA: TGTGCCAGCAGCTCCCCTAGCGGGCCCCTTTCTAGCACAGATACGCAGTATTTT.

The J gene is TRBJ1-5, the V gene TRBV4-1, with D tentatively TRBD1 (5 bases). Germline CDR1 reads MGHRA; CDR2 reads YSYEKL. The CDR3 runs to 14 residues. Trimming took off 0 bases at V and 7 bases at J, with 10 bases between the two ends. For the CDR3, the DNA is TGCGCCAGCAGCCAAGAGGCGGGGCCACAGCCCCAGCATTTT. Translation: CASSQEAGPQPQHF.

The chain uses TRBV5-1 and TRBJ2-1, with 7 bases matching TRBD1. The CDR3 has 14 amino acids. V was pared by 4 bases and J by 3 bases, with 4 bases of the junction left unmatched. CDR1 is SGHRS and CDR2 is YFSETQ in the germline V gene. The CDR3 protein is CASSPGQDYNEQFF. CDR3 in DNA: TGCGCCAGCAGCCCTGGACAGGACTACAATGAGCAGTTCTTC. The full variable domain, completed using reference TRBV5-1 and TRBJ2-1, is KAGVTQTPRYLIKTRGQQVTLSCSPISGHRSVSWYQQTPGQGLQFLFEYFSETQRNKGNFPGRFSGRQFSNSRSEMNVSTLELGDSALYLCASSPGQDYNEQFFGPGTRLTVL.